This T cell receptor beta chain was recorded in a study of OX40 agonist ivuxolimab in advanced cancers. For context, the study as a whole: Ivuxolimab, which targeted the costimulatory receptor OX40 (CD134), was an agonistic, fully human IgG2 monoclonal antibody. Intravenous ivuxolimab was administered to patients every 2 weeks at six dose levels: 0.01, 0.1, 0.3, 1.5, 3 and 10 mg/kg. Among the roughly 52 dose-escalation patients, around 20 had hepatocellular carcinoma, some 15 melanoma, 9 renal cell carcinoma and 9 head and neck cancer. In the dose-escalation cohort, around four fifths of patients were male, and the mean age was roughly 60 years with a range of roughly 20 to 79. Patients were allowed to have had prior anti-PD-1, anti-PD-L1 or anti-CTLA-4 therapy, and around 40% of the dose-escalation patients had previously received checkpoint inhibitors. Partial responses were achieved by three dose-escalation patients, of whom one had hepatocellular carcinoma and two had cutaneous melanoma. The purpose of peripheral TCRbeta sequencing was to test whether ivuxolimab changed TCR sequence diversity and led to clonal T-cell expansion. The paper covers the monotherapy dose-escalation part of the phase I ivuxolimab trial, which included N = 52 patients.

Overall results and qualifications from the work: Low levels of normalized T-cell clonal expansion were also seen in some nonresponding patients. After ivuxolimab, CD8+ T cells had more expanded clones than CD4+ T cells on average. Antigen specificity was not determined for the clonally expanded peripheral T cells. In the 0.1-3.0 mg/kg groups, partial responders were among the patients with the lowest normalized peripheral clonal expansion, particularly in CD8+ T cells. At doses of 0.1 to 3.0 mg/kg, clonal expansion of both CD4+ and CD8+ T cells in blood was seen between baseline and week 6.

The trial excluded patients who had a history of autoimmune disease or who were on systemic immunosuppression. Peripheral blood for TCR sequencing was drawn from every dose cohort at baseline, at cycle 4 day 1 and at cycle 7 day 1. The samples were taken from a phase I, first-in-human, multicenter, open-label dose-escalation trial of ivuxolimab. Adults with locally advanced or metastatic melanoma, renal cell carcinoma, hepatocellular carcinoma or head and neck squamous cell carcinoma were enrolled in the trial. Before TCR sequencing, CD4+ and CD8+ T cells were separately sorted from peripheral blood. The germline V gene yields SGHRS for CDR1 and YFSETQ for CDR2. From the cysteine up to the phenylalanine, the CDR3 has a length of 16 residues. Kept here is only the CDR3 DNA, which spans 48 bases and is read in frame from base 1. V lost 0 bases and J lost 10 bases, and the count of bases not matched to a germline gene is 10.

To sequence the TCRbeta CDR3 region, genomic DNA was isolated from the sorted cells. TCRbeta CDR3 regions were sequenced using the immunoSEQ Assay. What TCRdb holds here is the immuneACCESS table cut down to in-frame rearrangements. Part of the clones is not present; checked against another copy, under half of the missing clones reflect an unresolved V gene, and the others are unexplained. Here the sample has 65,000 to 100,000 clones; less than 95% occur a single time. The ten top clones hold 9.6% of the sample. A note on this clone: It lacks a known antigen. No much larger clone is present one base from it, and per-base qualities are unavailable.

This TCR came from an adult with an advanced solid tumor such as melanoma, head and neck, liver or kidney cancer. The rearrangement joined TRBV5-1 to TRBJ1-6; 7 bases in between match TRBD1. The sequences come from CD4+ or CD8+ T cells sorted from blood, collected in a trial of the OX40 agonist ivuxolimab. The CDR3 amino acid sequence is: CASSLAQGGVGSPLHF. The bases read TGCGCCAGCAGCTTGGCCCAGGGGGGCGTCGGCTCACCCCTCCACTTT.